The present entry profiles one TCR beta chain with its context. The specificity of this receptor is unknown. No much larger clone is present one base from it, and per-base qualities are unavailable. At one collaborating source in Seattle, patients were enrolled during active infection and were followed longitudinally through the course of disease. Whole blood was collected in K2EDTA tubes by collaborating institutions according to the institutions' own protocols. For TCRbeta analysis, collaborators shipped samples as frozen whole blood, isolated PBMCs, or DNA extracted from either of those sample types. The CDR3 starts with the cysteine, ends with the phenylalanine, and has 15 residues. Kept here is only the CDR3 DNA, which spans 45 bases and is read in frame from base 1. For this chain, trimming is 0 bases at the V end and 5 bases at the J end, and the number of junction bases without a gene match is 7. The germline V gene specifies SGHRS as CDR1 and YFSETQ as CDR2.

TCRbeta CDR3 regions were amplified from genomic DNA by means of the immunoSEQ Assay, a bias-controlled multiplex PCR. The authors' pipeline ran thus. The number of nucleated cells in each sample was estimated from the amplification of reference gene primers within the assay. Sequence reads were collapsed and filtered to measure the absolute abundance of every unique TCRbeta CDR3 rearrangement. For each sample, productive Simpson clonality was calculated by taking the square root of Simpson's diversity index across productive rearrangements. Entries here come from immuneACCESS through TCRdb and include only in-frame sequences with V and J called. Some clones fail to appear in such tables; in the studies checked, an unresolved V gene covers under half of the shortfall, and the cause of the remainder is unknown. The DNA was the basis for D and trimming; V, J and clone size are from that table. This sample comprises over 450,000 clones, 89% of them detected only once. Clones ranked in the top ten supply around 0.95% of the sample.

The sample belongs to a study of blood T cell repertoires in COVID-19 (dated by TCRdb to about 2020). Regarding the study in general: Collaborator samples came from the United States, Italy and Spain and covered acute and convalescent phases of COVID-19. The repertoires were released in a freely available public database meant as a resource for research on the immune response to SARS-CoV-2. Samples came from the ongoing ImmuneRACE study (first 160 participants) plus 1,254 subjects from 6 global collaborators. The sample metadata nearly always contained a de-identified subject ID, COVID-19 status, age in years and sex. Subjects who had been exposed to COVID-19, were actively infected with it, or had recovered from it provided the deeply sampled blood TCRbeta repertoires that made up the dataset. Where available, HLA class I and class II types were obtained from metadata supplied by the sample provider rather than from assay-based typing. The prospective study material was composed of cDNA or gDNA derived from T cells, B-cell-depleted T cells, or PBMCs. Overall results and qualifications from the work: Clinical and demographic metadata were provided uncurated, with the amount varying by source and participant.

The rearranged segments are TRBV5-1 and TRBJ2-5; the junction holds 7 bases that match TRBD1. The TCR comes from a man in his late teens or twenties with COVID-19, enrolled during active disease. Material for sequencing was peripheral blood. CDR3 region: CASSLGGGRFETQYF. The DNA sequence is as follows: TGCGCCAGCAGCTTGGGAGGGGGCCGGTTTGAGACCCAGTACTTC.